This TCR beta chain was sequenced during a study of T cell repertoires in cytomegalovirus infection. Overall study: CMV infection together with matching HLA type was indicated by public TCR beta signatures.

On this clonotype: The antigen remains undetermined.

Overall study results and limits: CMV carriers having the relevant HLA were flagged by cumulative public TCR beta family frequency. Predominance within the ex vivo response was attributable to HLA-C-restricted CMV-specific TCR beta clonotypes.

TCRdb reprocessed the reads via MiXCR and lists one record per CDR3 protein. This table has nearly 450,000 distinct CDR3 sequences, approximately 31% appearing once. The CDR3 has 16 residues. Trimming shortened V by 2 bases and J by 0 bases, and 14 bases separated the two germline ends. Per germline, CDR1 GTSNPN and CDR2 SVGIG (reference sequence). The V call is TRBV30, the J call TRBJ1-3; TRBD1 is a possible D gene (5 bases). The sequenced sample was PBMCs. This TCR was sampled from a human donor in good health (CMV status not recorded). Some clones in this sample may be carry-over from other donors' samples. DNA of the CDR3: TGTGCCTGGAGTTCCGGGACTATGAGCTCTGGAAACACCATATATTTT. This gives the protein CAWSSGTMSSGNTIYF.